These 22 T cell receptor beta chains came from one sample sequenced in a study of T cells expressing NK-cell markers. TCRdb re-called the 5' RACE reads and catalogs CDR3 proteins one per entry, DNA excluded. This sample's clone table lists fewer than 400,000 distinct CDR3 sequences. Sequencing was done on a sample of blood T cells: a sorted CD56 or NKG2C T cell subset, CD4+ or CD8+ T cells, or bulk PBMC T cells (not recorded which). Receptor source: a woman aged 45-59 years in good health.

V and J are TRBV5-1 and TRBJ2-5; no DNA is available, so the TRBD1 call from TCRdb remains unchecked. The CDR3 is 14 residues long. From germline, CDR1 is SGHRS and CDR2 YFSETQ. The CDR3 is CASSLVNRGETQYF.

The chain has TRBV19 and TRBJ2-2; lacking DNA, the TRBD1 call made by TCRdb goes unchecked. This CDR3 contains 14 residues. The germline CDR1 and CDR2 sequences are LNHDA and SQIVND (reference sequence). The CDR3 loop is CASLPGVRTGELFF.

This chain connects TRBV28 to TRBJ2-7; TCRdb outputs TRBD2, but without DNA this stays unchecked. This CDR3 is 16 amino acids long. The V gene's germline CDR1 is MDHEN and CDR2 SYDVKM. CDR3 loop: CASSLHGTSGLYEQYF.

The CDR3 protein is CAISESRYGELFF. V is TRBV10-3 and J is TRBJ2-2. CDR3 length: 13 amino acids. Germline V CDR1 and CDR2: ENHRY, SYGVKD.

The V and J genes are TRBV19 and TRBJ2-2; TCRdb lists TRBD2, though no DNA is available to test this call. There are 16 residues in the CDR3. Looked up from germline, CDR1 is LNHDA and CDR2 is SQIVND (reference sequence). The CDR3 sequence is CASGRGGAGGGRELFF.

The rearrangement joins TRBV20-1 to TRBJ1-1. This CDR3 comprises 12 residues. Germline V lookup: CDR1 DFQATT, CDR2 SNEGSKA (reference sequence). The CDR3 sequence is CSASPTNIGAFF.

Here the CDR3 reads CASTSQGLGYGYTF. J is TRBJ1-2 and V is TRBV6-2 or TRBV6-3; TCRdb indicates TRBD1, and absent DNA this call remains unverified. This CDR3 contains 14 residues. Germline V gene lookup returns CDR1 MNHEY and CDR2 SVGEGT.

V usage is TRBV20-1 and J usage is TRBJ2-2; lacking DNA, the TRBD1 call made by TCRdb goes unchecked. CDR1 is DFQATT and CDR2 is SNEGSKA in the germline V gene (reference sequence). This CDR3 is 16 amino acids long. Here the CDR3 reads CSARDYRDSNTGELFF.

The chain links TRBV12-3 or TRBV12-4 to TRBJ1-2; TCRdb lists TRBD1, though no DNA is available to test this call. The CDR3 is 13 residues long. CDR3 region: CASLTGVGYGYTF.

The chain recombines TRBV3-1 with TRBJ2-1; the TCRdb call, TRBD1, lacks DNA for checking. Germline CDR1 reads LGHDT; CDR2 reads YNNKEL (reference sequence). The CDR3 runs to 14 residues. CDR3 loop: CASSQRQGSGEQFF.

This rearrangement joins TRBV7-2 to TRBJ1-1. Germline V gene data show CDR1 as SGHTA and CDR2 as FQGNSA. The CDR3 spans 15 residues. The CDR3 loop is CASSLYGRTDTEAFF. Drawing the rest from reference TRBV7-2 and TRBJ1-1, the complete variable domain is GAGVSQSPSNKVTEKGKDVELRCDPISGHTALYWYRQSLGQGLEFLIYFQGNSAPDKSGLPSDRFSAERTGGSVSTLTIQRTQQEDSAVYLCASSLYGRTDTEAFFGQGTRLTVV.

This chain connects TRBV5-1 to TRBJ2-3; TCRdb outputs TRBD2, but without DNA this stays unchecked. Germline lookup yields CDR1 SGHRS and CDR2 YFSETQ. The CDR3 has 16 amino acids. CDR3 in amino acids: CASSSSLGVSTDTQYF.

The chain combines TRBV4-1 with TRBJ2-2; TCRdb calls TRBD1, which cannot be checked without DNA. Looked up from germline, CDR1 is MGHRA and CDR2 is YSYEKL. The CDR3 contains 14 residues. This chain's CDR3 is CASSRPGGTGELFF.

CDR3 amino acids: CSVQGLAEYNEQFF. The chain joins TRBV20-1 to TRBJ2-1; TCRdb returns TRBD2, unconfirmable since there is no DNA. This CDR3 region has 14 residues. In germline, CDR1 is DFQATT, CDR2 SNEGSKA (reference sequence).

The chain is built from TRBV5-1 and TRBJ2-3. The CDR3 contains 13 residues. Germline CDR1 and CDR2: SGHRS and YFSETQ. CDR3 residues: CASSHIATDTQYF.

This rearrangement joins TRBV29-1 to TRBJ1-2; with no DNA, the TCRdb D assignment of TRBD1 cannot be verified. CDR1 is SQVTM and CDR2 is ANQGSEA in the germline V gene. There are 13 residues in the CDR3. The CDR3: CSVGTGTRYGYTF.

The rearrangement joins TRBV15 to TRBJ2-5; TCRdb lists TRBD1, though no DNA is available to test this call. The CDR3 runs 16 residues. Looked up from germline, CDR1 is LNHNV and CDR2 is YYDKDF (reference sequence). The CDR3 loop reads CATSTGGTGLGETQYF.

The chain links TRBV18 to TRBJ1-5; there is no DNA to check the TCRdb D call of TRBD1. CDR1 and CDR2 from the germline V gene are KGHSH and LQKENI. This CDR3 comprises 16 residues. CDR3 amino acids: CASSPTGQGINQPQHF.

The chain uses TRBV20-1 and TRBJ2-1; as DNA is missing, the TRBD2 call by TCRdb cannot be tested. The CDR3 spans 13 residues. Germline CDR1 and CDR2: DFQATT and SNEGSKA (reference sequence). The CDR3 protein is CSASRASAPEQFF.

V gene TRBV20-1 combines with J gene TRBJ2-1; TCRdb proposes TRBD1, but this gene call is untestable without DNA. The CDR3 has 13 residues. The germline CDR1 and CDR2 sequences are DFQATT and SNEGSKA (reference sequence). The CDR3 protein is CSASRLRSNEQFF.

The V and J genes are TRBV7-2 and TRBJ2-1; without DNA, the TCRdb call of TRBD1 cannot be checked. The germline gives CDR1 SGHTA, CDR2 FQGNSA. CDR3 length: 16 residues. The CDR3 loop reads CASSLAPPSRGHEQFF.

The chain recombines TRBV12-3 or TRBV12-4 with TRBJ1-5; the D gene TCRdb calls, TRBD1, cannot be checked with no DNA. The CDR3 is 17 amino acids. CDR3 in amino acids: CASSSGQGARGNQPQHF.